The clone carrying this TCR beta chain has only a few counts. Cells were sorted from thawed PBMC rested overnight and stained with GMM-loaded CD1B tetramer, viability dye and anti-CD3. The lipid loaded on the CD1B tetramers was C32 glucose monomycolate from Rhodococcus equi. Tetramer-sorted PBMC had been CD14 monocyte-depleted before freezing. Approximately 95,000 tetramer-negative cells were sorted from each donor. This record comes from a study of T cells in tuberculosis. Study findings and constraints: Low-affinity CD1B-GMM tetramer-binding T cells may have been missed.

No alpha-beta pairing information exists for these sequences. Data came from immunoSEQ multiplex PCR; TCRdb stores just in-frame clones and leaves some out. The top ten hold around a fifth of the sample, which has around 50,000 clones, roughly 87% seen once. The germline V gene has CDR1 SGDLS and CDR2 YYNGEE. This CDR3 contains 14 residues. Trimming took off 2 bases at V and 7 bases at J, with 16 bases between the two ends. The sequence was collected from an adult woman with latent tuberculosis. Sequenced sample: CD1b-GMM tetramer-negative cells sorted from PBMCs. The J gene is TRBJ2-7, the V gene TRBV9; D perhaps matches TRBD2 (5 bases). The chain's CDR3 is CASSVRQEGGEQYF. Here the CDR3 DNA reads TGTGCCAGCAGCGTGAGACAAGAGGGCGGGGAGCAGTACTTC. Drawing the rest from reference TRBV9 and TRBJ2-7, the complete variable domain is DSGVTQTPKHLITATGQRVTLRCSPRSGDLSVYWYQQSLDQGLQFLIQYYNGEERAKGNILERFSAQQFPDLHSELNLSSLELGDSALYFCASSVRQEGGEQYFGPGTRLTVT.